A single sample gave rise to the 2 T cell receptor beta chains below, sequenced in a study of T cell repertoires in cytomegalovirus infection. TCRdb reprocessed the reads with MiXCR, giving one entry per CDR3 protein. This sample yields 700,000 to 900,000 distinct CDR3 sequences, of which almost 30% are seen a single time; 13% belongs to the top ten. These receptors' antigens are unknown. Specimen: cultured CD8+ T cells from PBMCs, collected from culture after CMV antigen stimulation. These receptors all come from a human donor in good health (CMV status not recorded). Some clones in this sample may be carry-over from other donors' samples.

The V and J genes are TRBV10-3 and TRBJ1-1, with TRBD1 matching over 7 bases. Per the germline V gene, CDR1 is ENHRY and CDR2 is SYGVKD. CDR3 length equals 15 residues. V lost 4 bases and J lost 1; bases outside the gene matches: 6. CDR3 DNA sequence: TGTGCCATCAGTGCACAGGGGCCCCCGAACACTGAAGCTTTCTTT. The encoded protein is CAISAQGPPNTEAFF.

The chain links TRBV6-6 to TRBJ2-1, with TRBD1 as a possible D gene (6 bases). Looked up from germline, CDR1 is MNHNY and CDR2 is SVGAGI (reference sequence). There are 14 residues in the CDR3. Trimming left V 0 bases short and J 10 bases short, with 13 bases between. The CDR3 nucleotides are TGTGCCAGCAGTTACTCGACAGGCATAGAGGAGCAGTTCTTC. Its translation is CASSYSTGIEEQFF.